This TCR beta chain derives from a study of siplizumab effects on memory and regulatory T cells. Study-wide points: The alloresponse seemed to draw substantially on naive T cells, which appeared more diverse than memory cells. Confirmatory evidence of suppressive function in proliferating siplizumab-culture Tregs was not obtained.

This clone was seen only a few times. The antigen remains unidentified. The repertoire was sequenced with immunoSEQ multiplex PCR; TCRdb's copy has only in-frame clones and lacks some. The profile shows some 62,000 clones, roughly 85% of them singletons. With V trimmed by 0 bases and J by 5 bases, 8 bases remained unmatched. CDR1 and CDR2 from the germline V gene are LGHNA and YNFKEQ. The CDR3 totals 16 residues. Sequenced sample: memory CD4+ T cells sorted from blood. V gene TRBV4-2 combines with J gene TRBJ1-2, with 8 positions matching TRBD1. This TCR was recovered from a human donor in good health. Here the CDR3 DNA reads TGTGCCAGCAGCCAAGATAACTCGGGACAGGTATATGGCTACACCTTC. The encoded protein is CASSQDNSGQVYGYTF.